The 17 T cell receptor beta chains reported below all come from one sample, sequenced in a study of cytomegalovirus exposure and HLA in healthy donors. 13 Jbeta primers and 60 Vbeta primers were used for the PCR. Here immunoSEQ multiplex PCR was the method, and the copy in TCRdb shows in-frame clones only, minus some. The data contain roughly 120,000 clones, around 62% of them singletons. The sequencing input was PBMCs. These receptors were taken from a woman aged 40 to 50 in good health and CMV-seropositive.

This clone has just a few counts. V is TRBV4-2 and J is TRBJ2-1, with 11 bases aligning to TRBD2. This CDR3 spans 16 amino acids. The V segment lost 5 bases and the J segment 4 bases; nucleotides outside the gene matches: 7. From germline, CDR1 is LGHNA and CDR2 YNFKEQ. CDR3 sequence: CASSDIAGGIYNEQFF. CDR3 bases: TGTGCCAGCAGCGACATAGCGGGAGGGATTTACAATGAGCAGTTCTTC.

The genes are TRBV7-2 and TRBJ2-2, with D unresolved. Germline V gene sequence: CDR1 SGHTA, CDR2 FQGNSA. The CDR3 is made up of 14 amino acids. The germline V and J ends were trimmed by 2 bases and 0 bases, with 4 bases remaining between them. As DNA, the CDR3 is TGTGCCAGCAGCTTATCTCCGAACACCGGGGAGCTGTTTTTT. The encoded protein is CASSLSPNTGELFF.

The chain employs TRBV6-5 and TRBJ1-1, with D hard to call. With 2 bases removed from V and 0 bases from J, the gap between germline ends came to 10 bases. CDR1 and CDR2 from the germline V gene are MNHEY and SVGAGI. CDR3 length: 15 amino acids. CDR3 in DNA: TGTGCCAGCAGTTACGCACGGGTCTTGAACACTGAAGCTTTCTTT. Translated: CASSYARVLNTEAFF.

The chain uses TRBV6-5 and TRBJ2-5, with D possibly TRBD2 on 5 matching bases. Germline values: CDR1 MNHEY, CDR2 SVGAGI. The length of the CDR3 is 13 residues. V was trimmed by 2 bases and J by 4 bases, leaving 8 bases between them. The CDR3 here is CASSYETTETQYF. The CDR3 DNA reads TGTGCCAGCAGTTACGAGACTACAGAGACCCAGTACTTC.

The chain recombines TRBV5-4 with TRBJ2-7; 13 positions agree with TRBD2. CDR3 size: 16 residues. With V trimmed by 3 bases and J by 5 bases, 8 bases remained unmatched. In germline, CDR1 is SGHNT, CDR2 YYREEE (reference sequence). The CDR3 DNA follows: TGTGCCAGCAGCTCTGGACTAGCGGGAGTTCTGGACGAGCAGTACTTC. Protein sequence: CASSSGLAGVLDEQYF.

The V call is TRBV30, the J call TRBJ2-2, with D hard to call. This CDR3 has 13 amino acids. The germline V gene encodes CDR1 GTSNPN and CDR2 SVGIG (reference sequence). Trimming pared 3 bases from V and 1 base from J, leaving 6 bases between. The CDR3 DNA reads TGTGCCTGGAGGTCCGTGAACACCGGGGAGCTGTTTTTT. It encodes CAWRSVNTGELFF.

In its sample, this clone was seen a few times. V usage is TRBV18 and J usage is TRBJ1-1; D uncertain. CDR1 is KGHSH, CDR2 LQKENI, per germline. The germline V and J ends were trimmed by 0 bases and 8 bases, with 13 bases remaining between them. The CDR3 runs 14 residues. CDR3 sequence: CASSPPNKQSEAFF. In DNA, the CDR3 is TGTGCCAGCTCACCACCGAACAAACAGTCAGAAGCTTTCTTT.

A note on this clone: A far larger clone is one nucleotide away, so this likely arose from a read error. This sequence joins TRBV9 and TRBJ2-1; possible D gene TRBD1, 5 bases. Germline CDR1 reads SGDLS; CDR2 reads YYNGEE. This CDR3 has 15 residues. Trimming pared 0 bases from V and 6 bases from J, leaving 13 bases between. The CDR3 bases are TGTGCCAGCAGCGTAGCAGGGAACATCTCCAATGAGCAGTTCTTC. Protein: CASSVAGNISNEQFF.

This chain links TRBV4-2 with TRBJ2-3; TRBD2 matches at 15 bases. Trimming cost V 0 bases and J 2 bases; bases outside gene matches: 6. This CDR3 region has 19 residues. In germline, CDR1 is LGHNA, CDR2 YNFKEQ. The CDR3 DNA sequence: TGTGCCAGCAGCCAAGAAGTGGGACTAGCGGGAGGCCACACAGATACGCAGTATTTT. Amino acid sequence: CASSQEVGLAGGHTDTQYF.

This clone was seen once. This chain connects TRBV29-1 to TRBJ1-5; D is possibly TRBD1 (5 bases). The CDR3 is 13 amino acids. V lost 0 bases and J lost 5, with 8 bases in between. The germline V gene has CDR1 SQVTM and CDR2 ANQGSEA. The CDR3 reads CSVEDGGDQPQHF. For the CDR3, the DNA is TGCAGCGTTGAAGATGGGGGGGATCAGCCCCAGCATTTT.

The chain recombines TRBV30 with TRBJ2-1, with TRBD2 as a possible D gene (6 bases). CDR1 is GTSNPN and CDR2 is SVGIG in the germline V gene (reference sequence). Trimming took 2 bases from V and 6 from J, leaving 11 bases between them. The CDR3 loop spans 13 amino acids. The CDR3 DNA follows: TGTGCCTGGAGTCCCGGGAGAGTCAATGAGCAGTTCTTC. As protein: CAWSPGRVNEQFF.

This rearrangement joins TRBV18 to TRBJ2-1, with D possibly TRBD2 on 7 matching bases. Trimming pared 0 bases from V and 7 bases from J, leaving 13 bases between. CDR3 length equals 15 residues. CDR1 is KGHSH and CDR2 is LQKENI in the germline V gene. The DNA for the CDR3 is TGTGCCAGCTCACCACCGGCGGGGGCTCGGAATGAGCAGTTCTTC. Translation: CASSPPAGARNEQFF. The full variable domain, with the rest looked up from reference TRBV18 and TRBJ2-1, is NAGVMQNPRHLVRRRGQEARLRCSPMKGHSHVYWYRQLPEEGLKFMVYLQKENIIDESGMPKERFSAEFPKEGPSILRIQQVVRGDSAAYFCASSPPAGARNEQFFGPGTRLTVL.

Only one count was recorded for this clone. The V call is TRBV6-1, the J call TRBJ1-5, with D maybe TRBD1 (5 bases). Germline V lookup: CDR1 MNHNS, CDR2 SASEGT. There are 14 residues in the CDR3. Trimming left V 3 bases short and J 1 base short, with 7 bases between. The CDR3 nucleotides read TGTGCCAGCAGTGACGGGGGGAGCAATCAGCCCCAGCATTTT. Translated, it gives CASSDGGSNQPQHF.

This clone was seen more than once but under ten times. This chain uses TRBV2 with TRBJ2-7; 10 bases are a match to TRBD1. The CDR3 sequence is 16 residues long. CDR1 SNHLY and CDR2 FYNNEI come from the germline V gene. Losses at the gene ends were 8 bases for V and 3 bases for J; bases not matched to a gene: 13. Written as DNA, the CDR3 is TGTGCCAGCTACATTGGAACCGGGACAGGGGACTACGAGCAGTACTTC. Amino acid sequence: CASYIGTGTGDYEQYF.

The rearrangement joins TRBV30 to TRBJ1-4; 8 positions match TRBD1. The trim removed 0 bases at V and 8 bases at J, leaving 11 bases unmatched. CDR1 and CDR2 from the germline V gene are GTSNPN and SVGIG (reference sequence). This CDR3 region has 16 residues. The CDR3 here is CAWSVSRDRLNEKLFF. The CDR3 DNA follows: TGTGCCTGGAGTGTATCTCGGGACAGGCTTAACGAAAAACTGTTTTTT. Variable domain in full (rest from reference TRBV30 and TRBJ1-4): SQTIHQWPATLVQPVGSPLSLECTVEGTSNPNLYWYRQAAGRGLQLLFYSVGIGQISSEVPQNLSASRPQDRQFILSSKKLLLSDSGFYLCAWSVSRDRLNEKLFFGSGTQLSVL.

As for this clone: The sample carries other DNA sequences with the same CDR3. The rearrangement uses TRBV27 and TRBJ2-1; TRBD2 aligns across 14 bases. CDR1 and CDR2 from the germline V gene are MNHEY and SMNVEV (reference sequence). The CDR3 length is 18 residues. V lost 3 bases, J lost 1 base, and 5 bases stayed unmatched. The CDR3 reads CASSLGLAGARSYNEQFF. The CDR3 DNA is TGTGCCAGCAGTTTGGGACTAGCGGGAGCTCGATCCTACAATGAGCAGTTCTTC.

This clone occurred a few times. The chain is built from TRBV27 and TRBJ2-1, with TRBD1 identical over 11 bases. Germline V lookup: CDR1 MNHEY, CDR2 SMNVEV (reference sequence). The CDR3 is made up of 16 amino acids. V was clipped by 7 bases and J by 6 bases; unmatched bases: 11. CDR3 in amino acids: CASTQRGTGGVNEQFF. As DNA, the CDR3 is TGTGCCAGCACCCAGAGAGGGACAGGGGGGGTCAATGAGCAGTTCTTC.